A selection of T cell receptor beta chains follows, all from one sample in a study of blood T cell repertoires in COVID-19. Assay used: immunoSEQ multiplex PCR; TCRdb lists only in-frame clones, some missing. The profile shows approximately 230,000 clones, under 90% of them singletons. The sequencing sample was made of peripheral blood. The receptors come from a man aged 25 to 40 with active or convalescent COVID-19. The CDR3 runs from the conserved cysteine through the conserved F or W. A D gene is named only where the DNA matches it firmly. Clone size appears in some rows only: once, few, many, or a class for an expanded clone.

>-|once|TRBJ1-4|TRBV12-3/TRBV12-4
CASSFREKLFF
TGTGCCAGCAGTTTCCGTGAAAAACTGTTTTTT
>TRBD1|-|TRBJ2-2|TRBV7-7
CASSYDRGGGELFF
TGTGCCAGCAGCTACGACAGGGGCGGCGGGGAGCTGTTTTTT
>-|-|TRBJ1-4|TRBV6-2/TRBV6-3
CASSYPQVQGGEKLFF
TGTGCCAGCAGTTATCCGCAAGTCCAGGGAGGTGAAAAACTGTTTTTT
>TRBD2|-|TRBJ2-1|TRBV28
CASSNPRDYDNEQFF
TGTGCCAGCAGCAACCCCCGGGACTACGACAATGAGCAGTTCTTC
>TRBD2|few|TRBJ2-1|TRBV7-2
CASSFPQRDYNEQFF
TGTGCCAGCAGCTTTCCCCAGCGGGATTACAATGAGCAGTTCTTC
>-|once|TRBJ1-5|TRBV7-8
CASSPVPGSNQPQHF
TGTGCCAGCAGCCCCGTACCGGGAAGCAATCAGCCCCAGCATTTT
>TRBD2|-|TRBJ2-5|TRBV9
CASSPGLDQETQYF
TGTGCCAGCAGCCCCGGACTAGATCAAGAGACCCAGTACTTC
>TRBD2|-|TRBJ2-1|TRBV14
CASSPPGGTRANEQFF
TGTGCCAGCAGCCCCCCAGGCGGGACTAGGGCTAATGAGCAGTTCTTC
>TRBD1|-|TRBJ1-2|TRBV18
CASSPQGAGSYGYTF
TGTGCCAGCTCACCCCAGGGGGCCGGGAGTTATGGCTACACCTTC
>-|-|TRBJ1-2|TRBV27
CASSPPIGGGYTF
TGTGCCAGCAGTCCTCCGATCGGGGGTGGCTACACCTTC
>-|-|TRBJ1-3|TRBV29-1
CSAGDNLLGNTIYF
TGCAGCGCGGGGGACAACCTCCTTGGAAACACCATATATTTT
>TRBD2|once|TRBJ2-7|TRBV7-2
CASSLAQGGRLNEQYF
TGTGCCAGCAGCTTAGCGCAGGGCGGGAGGTTAAACGAGCAGTACTTC
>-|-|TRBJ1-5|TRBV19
CASTPQGFQPQHF
TGTGCCAGTACCCCACAGGGTTTTCAGCCCCAGCATTTT
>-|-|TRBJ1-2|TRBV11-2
CASTFDRSPNYGYTF
TGTGCCAGCACCTTTGACAGATCTCCTAACTATGGCTACACCTTC
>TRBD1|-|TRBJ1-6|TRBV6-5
CASSTTGEDSPLHF
TGTGCCAGCAGTACCACAGGGGAGGATTCACCCCTCCACTTT
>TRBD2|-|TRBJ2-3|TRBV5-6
CASSVRGGTDTQYF
TGTGCCAGCAGCGTACGGGGGGGCACAGATACGCAGTATTTT
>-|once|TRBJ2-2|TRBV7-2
CASSPLTPRTGELFF
TGTGCCAGCAGCCCCTTAACCCCACGGACCGGGGAGCTGTTTTTT
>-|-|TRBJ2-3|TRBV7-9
CASSFPGADTQYF
TGTGCCAGCAGCTTCCCGGGGGCAGATACGCAGTATTTT
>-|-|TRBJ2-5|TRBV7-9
CASSSRGTQYF
TGTGCCAGCAGCTCCCGGGGTACCCAGTACTTC
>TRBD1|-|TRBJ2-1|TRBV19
CASTDPGQGARNEQFF
TGTGCCAGTACCGATCCGGGACAGGGGGCGCGGAATGAGCAGTTCTTC
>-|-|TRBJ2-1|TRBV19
CASSSGASYNEQFF
TGTGCCAGTAGTAGCGGGGCCTCCTACAATGAGCAGTTCTTC
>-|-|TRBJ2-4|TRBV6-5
CASSIRENIQYF
TGTGCCAGCAGTATACGGGAAAACATTCAGTACTTC